The 14 T cell receptor beta chains given below trace back to one sample, sequenced in a study of shared clonotypes between healthy human individuals (dated by TCRdb to 2020 to 2022). The library was obtained by the immunoSEQ multiplex PCR assay. TCRdb provides this immuneACCESS table in a form limited to in-frame rearrangements. Some clones are lacking; in checked studies, under half of them reflect an unresolved V gene, and why the rest are absent is not known. The sample table lists more than 2 million clones, roughly 96% of them with a count of one. The ten largest make up around 0.13% of the sample. Sequenced material: naive CD4+ T cells sorted from blood. Reading the label with the study, this specimen's cell subset or site is: CD45RA+ positively selected. These receptors all stem from a man between 18 and 35 years old in good health.

The chain links TRBV5-1 to TRBJ2-5; no clear D. The V gene lost 2 bases and the J gene lost 2 bases, with 10 bases spanning the gap. The CDR3 is made up of 14 amino acids. Germline-derived CDR1 and CDR2 are SGHRS and YFSETQ. The CDR3 loop is CASSLARPQETQYF. DNA of the CDR3: TGCGCCAGCAGCTTAGCCAGACCTCAAGAGACCCAGTACTTC. The variable domain in full, completed from reference TRBV5-1 and TRBJ2-5, reads KAGVTQTPRYLIKTRGQQVTLSCSPISGHRSVSWYQQTPGQGLQFLFEYFSETQRNKGNFPGRFSGRQFSNSRSEMNVSTLELGDSALYLCASSLARPQETQYFGPGTRLLVL.

The chain recombines TRBV9 with TRBJ1-2; 7 bases map to TRBD1. Germline lookup yields CDR1 SGDLS and CDR2 YYNGEE. V lost 0 bases to trimming and J lost 4 bases; unmatched junction nucleotides: 6. The CDR3 extends over 15 amino acids. CDR3 nucleotides: TGTGCCAGCAGCGTAGCTGACAGGGAGTTCTATGGCTACACCTTC. Translating gives CASSVADREFYGYTF.

The chain combines TRBV5-1 with TRBJ2-5; the match to TRBD2 covers 9 bases. The CDR3 is 16 residues long. V shed 2 bases, J shed 3 bases, and the junction held 8 bases outside the gene matches. Germline V gene data show CDR1 as SGHRS and CDR2 as YFSETQ. The CDR3 loop reads CASSLGGSGGKETQYF. CDR3 bases: TGCGCCAGCAGCTTAGGAGGTAGCGGGGGAAAAGAGACCCAGTACTTC. Based on the CDR3 plus reference TRBV5-1 and TRBJ2-5, the full variable domain is KAGVTQTPRYLIKTRGQQVTLSCSPISGHRSVSWYQQTPGQGLQFLFEYFSETQRNKGNFPGRFSGRQFSNSRSEMNVSTLELGDSALYLCASSLGGSGGKETQYFGPGTRLLVL.

The J gene is TRBJ2-2, the V gene TRBV10-2, with D tentatively TRBD1 (6 bases). V dropped 6 bases and J dropped 2 bases, with 19 bases sitting between them. Germline V gene data show CDR1 as WSHSY and CDR2 as SAAADI. This CDR3 contains 17 residues. The CDR3 here is CASSGVDLGANTGELFF. The DNA of the CDR3 is TGCGCCAGCAGCGGGGTAGATTTGGGGGCTAACACCGGGGAGCTGTTTTTT.

J is TRBJ1-4 and V is TRBV18, with D uncertain. This CDR3 has 14 residues. V was pared by 3 bases and J by 3 bases, with 8 bases between. Germline V gene lookup returns CDR1 KGHSH and CDR2 LQKENI. The CDR3 here is CASSPGQSNEKLFF. Here the CDR3 DNA reads TGTGCCAGCTCACCGGGTCAGTCTAATGAAAAACTGTTTTTT. Complete variable domain (other parts from reference TRBV18 and TRBJ1-4): NAGVMQNPRHLVRRRGQEARLRCSPMKGHSHVYWYRQLPEEGLKFMVYLQKENIIDESGMPKERFSAEFPKEGPSILRIQQVVRGDSAAYFCASSPGQSNEKLFFGSGTQLSVL.

CDR3 in DNA: TGTGCCAGCAGACCGGAAACAGGGATCCACGAGCAGTACTTC. Its protein product is CASRPETGIHEQYF. The rearrangement joins TRBV28 to TRBJ2-7; a possible D gene is TRBD1 (6 bases). The CDR3 contains 14 residues. The V gene's germline CDR1 is MDHEN and CDR2 SYDVKM. Trimming took 6 bases from V and 5 from J, leaving 17 bases between them.

As DNA, the CDR3 is TGTGCCAGCAGTGAAAACAGATTCTACGAGCAGTACTTC. Translation gives CASSENRFYEQYF. The gene calls are TRBV6-1 and TRBJ2-7; no clear D. Per germline, CDR1 MNHNS and CDR2 SASEGT. This CDR3 is 13 amino acids long. The V gene lost 2 bases and the J gene lost 3 bases, with 8 bases spanning the gap.

This clone has just one count. The V and J genes are TRBV6-6 and TRBJ2-6; D remains ambiguous. CDR1 is MNHNY, CDR2 SVGAGI, per germline (reference sequence). V lost 6 bases to trimming and J lost 0 bases, with 6 bases between them. The CDR3 consists of 14 residues. CDR3 DNA: TGTGCCAGCAGCCTCCTCTCTGGGGCCAACGTCCTGACTTTC. It specifies CASSLLSGANVLTF.

The rearrangement links TRBV10-3 to TRBJ2-7; D gene unclear. Germline CDR1 is ENHRY and CDR2 is SYGVKD. The CDR3 totals 14 residues. V lost 0 bases and J 2 bases, leaving 8 bases between the germline ends. The CDR3 DNA reads as TGTGCCATCAGTGAGTCGGCGCAGGCCTACGAGCAGTACTTC. It translates to CAISESAQAYEQYF.

The chain joins TRBV6-5 to TRBJ2-1; D call uncertain. The CDR3 loop spans 15 amino acids. With 5 bases removed from V and 0 bases from J, the gap between germline ends came to 11 bases. Germline V gene data show CDR1 as MNHEY and CDR2 as SVGAGI. The CDR3 sequence is CASSPLAPSYNEQFF. In nucleotides, the CDR3 is TGTGCCAGCAGTCCATTAGCCCCCTCCTACAATGAGCAGTTCTTC.

The rearrangement joins TRBV11-2 to TRBJ1-6; no reliable D call. The CDR3 runs 14 residues. V lost 1 base and J lost 6, with 7 bases in between. Germline V lookup: CDR1 SGHAT, CDR2 FQNNGV. The CDR3 DNA sequence: TGTGCCAGCAGCTTAGTCGACTTTAATTCACCCCTCCACTTT. It yields the protein CASSLVDFNSPLHF.

The CDR3 loop reads CSGAGEETQYF. CDR3 sequence (DNA): TGCAGCGGGGCGGGGGAAGAGACCCAGTACTTC. The chain links TRBV29-1 to TRBJ2-5; the match to TRBD2 covers 7 bases. The CDR3 extends over 11 amino acids. V was pared by 7 bases and J by 3 bases, with 2 bases of the junction left unmatched. Germline V gene sequence: CDR1 SQVTM, CDR2 ANQGSEA.

The chain has TRBV18 and TRBJ1-3; the D is unclear. The V and J ends lost 6 bases and 10 bases respectively, with 13 bases between them. The CDR3 length is 12 residues. Germline V CDR1 and CDR2: KGHSH, LQKENI. The DNA for the CDR3 is TGTGCCAGCTCGCGAGACATTTATACCATATATTTT. It specifies CASSRDIYTIYF.

The V call is TRBV9, the J call TRBJ2-1; D is unclear. Germline CDR1 SGDLS, CDR2 YYNGEE. Deletions cut 0 bases from V and 5 bases from J, with 9 bases between. The CDR3 has 14 amino acids. CDR3 region: CASSVGGPDNEQFF. The CDR3 DNA follows: TGTGCCAGCAGCGTAGGGGGTCCAGACAATGAGCAGTTCTTC.